Presented here are 27 T cell receptor beta chains from one specimen sequenced in a study of blood T cell repertoires in COVID-19. The assay was immunoSEQ multiplex PCR, and TCRdb's table has in-frame clones only and misses some. The sample yields 250,000 to 350,000 clones, 85% to 90% seen once. Sequencing input: peripheral blood. The receptors originated from a woman aged 25 to 39 with COVID-19, enrolled during active disease.

This chain's CDR3 is CASSPQGGQTQYF. The CDR3 region has the DNA TGCGCCAGCAGTCCCCAGGGGGGACAGACCCAGTACTTC. This rearrangement joins TRBV5-1 to TRBJ2-5; a possible D gene is TRBD1 (7 bases). Germline loops: CDR1 SGHRS, CDR2 YFSETQ. Trimming took off 5 bases at V and 6 bases at J, with 14 bases between the two ends. The CDR3 length is 13 residues.

This CDR3 is CASSGRLVPSGEQYF. The CDR3 nucleotides are TGTGCCAGCAGTGGCCGACTAGTCCCCTCCGGCGAGCAGTACTTC. The V call is TRBV2, the J call TRBJ2-7, with TRBD2 as a possible D gene (6 bases). The CDR3 contains 15 residues. From germline, CDR1 is SNHLY and CDR2 FYNNEI. The V and J ends lost 4 bases and 6 bases respectively, with 19 bases between them.

The rearrangement uses TRBV2 and TRBJ1-2; the D gene is possibly TRBD1 (5 bases). The germline CDR1 and CDR2 sequences are SNHLY and FYNNEI. Trimming shortened V by 6 bases and J by 1 base, and 12 bases separated the two germline ends. CDR3 size: 14 residues. This chain's CDR3 is CASRSGRGNYGYTF. CDR3 bases: TGTGCCAGCAGATCAGGGAGGGGTAACTATGGCTACACCTTC.

V and J are TRBV7-3 and TRBJ2-1; 16 bases line up with TRBD2. V gave up 6 bases and J gave up 9 bases; unmatched junction bases: 5. This CDR3 comprises 15 residues. Germline V lookup: CDR1 SGHTA, CDR2 FQGTGA. CDR3 nucleotides: TGTGCCAGCAGTCCAGGGACTAGCGGGAGGGGTGAGCAGTTCTTC. Translated, it gives CASSPGTSGRGEQFF.

CDR3 sequence: CASSQSVGVGDTQYF. CDR3 nucleotide sequence: TGTGCCAGCAGCCAATCGGTCGGGGTTGGGGATACGCAGTATTTT. The genes are TRBV3-1 (or the pseudogene TRBV3-2) and TRBJ2-3; a weak D match, TRBD2 (5 bases). The CDR3 has 15 amino acids. Germline CDR1 is LGHDT and CDR2 is YNNKEL (reference sequence). The V and J ends lost 2 bases and 6 bases respectively, with 15 bases between them.

The chain is built from TRBV7-9 and TRBJ2-7; maybe TRBD1 (6 bases). This CDR3 spans 14 amino acids. V was clipped by 5 bases and J by 1 base, with 12 bases between them. The germline V gene has CDR1 SEHNR and CDR2 FQNEAQ (reference sequence). CDR3 sequence: CASSPGTPSYEQYF. For the CDR3, the DNA is TGTGCCAGCAGCCCCGGGACACCATCCTACGAGCAGTACTTC. The full variable domain, with the rest looked up from reference TRBV7-9 and TRBJ2-7, is DTGVSQNPRHKITKRGQNVTFRCDPISEHNRLYWYRQTLGQGPEFLTYFQNEAQLEKSRLLSDRFSAERPKGSFSTLEIQRTEQGDSAMYLCASSPGTPSYEQYFGPGTRLTVT.

The rearrangement links TRBV4-3 to TRBJ1-2, with 11 positions matching TRBD1. From germline, CDR1 is LGHNA and CDR2 YSLEER. The CDR3 runs 16 residues. V shed 4 bases and J 8 bases; nucleotides not matched to a gene: 12. The CDR3 is CASSLSGTGGSVGYTF. Here the CDR3 DNA reads TGCGCCAGCAGCCTCTCCGGGACAGGGGGTTCGGTAGGCTACACCTTC.

In this sample, this clone turned up once. The chain carries TRBV6-4 and TRBJ2-5, with TRBD1 identical over 8 bases. V lost 5 bases, J lost 1 base, and 12 bases stayed unmatched. The germline V gene has CDR1 MRHNA and CDR2 SNTAGT. The CDR3 spans 17 residues. The DNA of the CDR3 is TGTGCCAGCAGTTTACCGGGACAGGATTACGGCCAAGAGACCCAGTACTTC. It translates to CASSLPGQDYGQETQYF.

In nucleotides, the CDR3 is TGTGCCAGCAGTGACCCTCCGGGGGGGGCCACTGAAGCTTTCTTT. It specifies CASSDPPGGATEAFF. This chain links TRBV6-1 with TRBJ1-1, with a tentative D call TRBD1 (6 bases). The CDR3 covers 15 residues. Germline V gene data show CDR1 as MNHNS and CDR2 as SASEGT. Trimming left V 3 bases short and J 4 bases short, with 15 bases between.

This chain connects TRBV2 to TRBJ1-4, with TRBD1 matching 8 bases. The length of the CDR3 is 14 residues. The germline CDR1 and CDR2 sequences are SNHLY and FYNNEI. The J segment lost 2 bases and the V segment lost 6 bases, leaving 2 bases of the junction unmatched. This CDR3 is CASRGQVTNEKLFF. The CDR3 DNA is TGTGCCAGCAGGGGACAGGTTACTAATGAAAAACTGTTTTTT.

The J gene is TRBJ2-5, the V gene TRBV2, with 8 bases matching TRBD2. Germline CDR1 and CDR2: SNHLY and FYNNEI. The CDR3 is made up of 14 amino acids. V was pared by 4 bases and J by 4 bases, with 5 bases of the junction left unmatched. The CDR3 DNA reads as TGTGCCAGCAGTGTGGGGACTAGGGGAGAGACCCAGTACTTC. Amino acids: CASSVGTRGETQYF.

This chain connects TRBV10-2 to TRBJ1-2, with 9 bases that match TRBD1. The CDR3 is 15 amino acids. V lost 3 bases and J lost 1; bases outside the gene matches: 3. CDR1 is WSHSY and CDR2 is SAAADI in the germline V gene. The CDR3 coding sequence is TGCGCCAGCAGTGACGACAGGGGGGTTAACTATGGCTACACCTTC. This encodes CASSDDRGVNYGYTF.

The V gene is TRBV9, the J gene TRBJ2-3; 8 bases line up with TRBD1. This CDR3 is built from 16 residues. Germline V lookup: CDR1 SGDLS, CDR2 YYNGEE. V gave up 6 bases and J gave up 0 bases; unmatched junction bases: 9. Here the CDR3 reads CASTISGTGSTDTQYF. The CDR3, as DNA: TGTGCCAGCACCATATCGGGGACAGGAAGCACAGATACGCAGTATTTT. Complete variable domain (other parts from reference TRBV9 and TRBJ2-3): DSGVTQTPKHLITATGQRVTLRCSPRSGDLSVYWYQQSLDQGLQFLIQYYNGEERAKGNILERFSAQQFPDLHSELNLSSLELGDSALYFCASTISGTGSTDTQYFGPGTRLTVL.

The chain carries TRBV7-7 and TRBJ2-2; a possible D gene is TRBD2 (6 bases). The germline gives CDR1 SSHAT, CDR2 FNYEAQ (reference sequence). This CDR3 is built from 12 residues. In DNA, the CDR3 is TGTGCTGGGGGGATGGCCTCCGGGGAGCTGTTTTTT. Translating it yields CAGGMASGELFF.

This sequence joins TRBV7-2 and TRBJ2-1, with D tentatively TRBD2 (5 bases). The CDR3 loop spans 14 amino acids. The germline gives CDR1 SGHTA, CDR2 FQGNSA. Trimming pared 5 bases from V and 7 bases from J, leaving 15 bases between. The CDR3 nucleotides read TGTGCCAGCAGCCCCAGCGGCGTGGGAAATGAGCAGTTCTTC. Its translation: CASSPSGVGNEQFF. Full variable domain (remainder filled in from reference TRBV7-2 and TRBJ2-1): GAGVSQSPSNKVTEKGKDVELRCDPISGHTALYWYRQSLGQGLEFLIYFQGNSAPDKSGLPSDRFSAERTGGSVSTLTIQRTQQEDSAVYLCASSPSGVGNEQFFGPGTRLTVL.

This chain joins TRBV5-1 and TRBJ1-1; no clear D gene. This CDR3 spans 14 amino acids. Germline V gene sequence: CDR1 SGHRS, CDR2 YFSETQ. V lost 0 bases and J lost 8, with 14 bases in between. This CDR3 is CASSLESTSPEAFF. DNA of the CDR3: TGCGCCAGCAGCTTGGAGTCTACCTCCCCCGAAGCTTTCTTT.

V is TRBV4-3 and J is TRBJ1-2; TRBD1 aligns across 7 bases. The CDR3 consists of 15 residues. V lost 4 bases and J lost 1; bases outside the gene matches: 6. Germline CDR1 and CDR2: LGHNA and YSLEER. The DNA for the CDR3 is TGCGCCAGCAGCCTACTGCGACAGGGTAACTATGGCTACACCTTC. Translated: CASSLLRQGNYGYTF.

The chain joins TRBV6-6 to TRBJ1-1; 8 bases align to TRBD1. The CDR3 length is 14 residues. Germline CDR1 is MNHNY and CDR2 is SVGAGI (reference sequence). V was clipped by 5 bases and J by 1 base; unmatched bases: 3. CDR3 DNA: TGTGCCAGCAGTACGACAGGGGAGAACACTGAAGCTTTCTTT. Translating gives CASSTTGENTEAFF.

The chain carries TRBV5-6 and TRBJ1-2, with TRBD1 identical over 8 bases. The CDR3 consists of 14 residues. Germline lookup yields CDR1 SGHDT and CDR2 YYEEEE. Trimming took 4 bases from V and 4 from J; bases not matched to a gene: 6. The DNA of the CDR3 is TGTGCCAGCAGCCCACGGACAGGGCCCTATGGCTACACCTTC. Amino acids: CASSPRTGPYGYTF.

The V and J genes are TRBV7-9 and TRBJ2-1; 10 bases match TRBD2. The CDR3 totals 16 residues. Looked up from germline, CDR1 is SEHNR and CDR2 is FQNEAQ (reference sequence). With 5 bases clipped from V and 7 bases from J, the junction kept 11 bases outside the gene matches. Written as DNA, the CDR3 is TGTGCCAGCAGCCCAACGAGTAGCGGGAGGTTGAATGAGCAGTTCTTC. Translation gives CASSPTSSGRLNEQFF.

This rearrangement joins TRBV30 to TRBJ1-2, with TRBD1 matching 7 bases. The V and J ends lost 0 bases and 4 bases, in that order; junction bases with no gene match: 2. Looked up from germline, CDR1 is GTSNPN and CDR2 is SVGIG (reference sequence). The CDR3 runs to 13 residues. The DNA of the CDR3 is TGTGCCTGGAGTGTCCGACAGGGCTATGGCTACACCTTC. It is translated as CAWSVRQGYGYTF.

This chain uses TRBV5-5 with TRBJ2-1; TRBD2 matches 9 bases. The CDR3 has 15 amino acids. The junction had 5 bases not matched to a gene; V was cut back by 1 base and J by 6 bases. Germline V gives CDR1 SGHKS, CDR2 YYEKEE (reference sequence). The CDR3 sequence is CASSLIAGDRNEQFF. In DNA, the CDR3 is TGTGCCAGCAGCTTGATAGCGGGAGATCGCAATGAGCAGTTCTTC.

This sequence joins TRBV24-1 and TRBJ2-5; tentative D call: TRBD1 (5 bases). Trimming took off 3 bases at V and 2 bases at J, with 12 bases between the two ends. Per the germline V gene, CDR1 is KGHDR and CDR2 is SFDVKD. This CDR3 has 15 amino acids. CDR3 residues: CATSDVGQAQETQYF. CDR3 sequence (DNA): TGTGCCACCAGTGATGTAGGACAAGCTCAAGAGACCCAGTACTTC.

The chain couples TRBV28 to TRBJ2-2, with 16 bases lining up with TRBD2. This CDR3 has 16 amino acids. The V and J ends lost 5 bases and 5 bases, in that order; junction bases with no gene match: 2. Germline V lookup: CDR1 MDHEN, CDR2 SYDVKM. In DNA, the CDR3 is TGTGCCAGCAGTCCGGGACTAGCGGGAGGGACCGGGGAGCTGTTTTTT. This sequence encodes CASSPGLAGGTGELFF.

The genes are TRBV30 and TRBJ1-4, with TRBD1 identical over 9 bases. This CDR3 is built from 15 residues. CDR1 is GTSNPN, CDR2 SVGIG, per germline (reference sequence). Germline trimming cut 2 bases from V and 7 bases from J; bases unmatched to any gene: 8. The DNA for the CDR3 is TGTGCCTGGAGTAGCGGAGGACAGGGGAGTGAAAAACTGTTTTTT. Its protein is CAWSSGGQGSEKLFF.

This chain links TRBV10-3 with TRBJ2-7; 8 positions agree with TRBD1. The J segment lost 0 bases and the V segment lost 3 bases, leaving 7 bases of the junction unmatched. The CDR3 extends over 16 amino acids. Germline CDR1 is ENHRY and CDR2 is SYGVKD. DNA for the CDR3: TGTGCCATCAGTGAAGTGTTGGACAGGGCCTCCTACGAGCAGTACTTC. Translated, it gives CAISEVLDRASYEQYF.

This clone was detected only a few times. The rearrangement joins TRBV3-1 (or the pseudogene TRBV3-2) to TRBJ1-4; perhaps TRBD1 as D (5 bases). V shed 0 bases and J shed 8 bases, with 16 bases lying between them. CDR1 and CDR2 (germline): LGHDT, YNNKEL (reference sequence). The CDR3 is 16 amino acids. The CDR3 nucleotides read TGTGCCAGCAGCCAAGACGGCAGGGTGATAAACGAAAAACTGTTTTTT. Translating gives CASSQDGRVINEKLFF.